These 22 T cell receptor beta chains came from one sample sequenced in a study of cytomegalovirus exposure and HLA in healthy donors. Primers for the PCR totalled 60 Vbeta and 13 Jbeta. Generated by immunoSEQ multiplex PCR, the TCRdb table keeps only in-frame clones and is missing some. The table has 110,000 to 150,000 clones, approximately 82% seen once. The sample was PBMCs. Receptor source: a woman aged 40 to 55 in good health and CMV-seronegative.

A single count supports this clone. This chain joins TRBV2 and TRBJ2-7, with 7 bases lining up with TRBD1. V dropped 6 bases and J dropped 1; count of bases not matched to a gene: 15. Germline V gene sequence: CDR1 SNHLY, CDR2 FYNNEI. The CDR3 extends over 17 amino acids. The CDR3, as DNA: TGTGCCAGCAGGGACAGGACAAACGTTTGGGGTTCCTACGAGCAGTACTTC. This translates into CASRDRTNVWGSYEQYF.

The CDR3 DNA reads as TGTGCCACCAGCAGAGATCTCGGACAGGGAACATATACCTTC. It codes for CATSRDLGQGTYTF. V is TRBV15 and J is TRBJ1-2; 8 nucleotides line up with TRBD1. The CDR3 has 14 residues. CDR1 is LNHNV and CDR2 is YYDKDF in the germline V gene (reference sequence). The ends lost 0 bases at V and 14 bases at J; junction bases unmatched: 11.

The CDR3 DNA follows: TGCGCCAGCAGCCAGGGGCCAGAACTATCTGCAACTAATGAAAAACTGTTTTTT. Amino acids: CASSQGPELSATNEKLFF. V is TRBV4-3 and J is TRBJ1-4, with TRBD1 as a possible D gene (5 bases). The V and J ends lost 3 bases and 0 bases respectively, with 17 bases between them. CDR3 size: 18 residues. Looked up from germline, CDR1 is LGHNA and CDR2 is YSLEER.

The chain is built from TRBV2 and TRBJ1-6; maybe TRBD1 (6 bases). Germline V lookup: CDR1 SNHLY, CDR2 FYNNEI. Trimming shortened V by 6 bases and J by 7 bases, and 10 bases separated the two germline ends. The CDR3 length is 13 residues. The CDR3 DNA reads TGTGCCAGCAGGGGGGGGGCCAATTCACCCCTCCACTTT. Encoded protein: CASRGGANSPLHF. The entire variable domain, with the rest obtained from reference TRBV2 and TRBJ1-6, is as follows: EPEVTQTPSHQVTQMGQEVILRCVPISNHLYFYWYRQILGQKVEFLVSFYNNEISEKSEIFDDQFSVERPDGSNFTLKIRSTKLEDSAMYFCASRGGANSPLHFGNGTRLTVT.

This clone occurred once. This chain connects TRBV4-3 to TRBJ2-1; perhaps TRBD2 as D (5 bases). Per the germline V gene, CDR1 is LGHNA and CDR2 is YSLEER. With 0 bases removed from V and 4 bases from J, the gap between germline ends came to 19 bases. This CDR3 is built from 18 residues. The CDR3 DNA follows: TGCGCCAGCAGCCAAGACCGGGTATGGGAGTGGAGTTACAATGAGCAGTTCTTC. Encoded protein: CASSQDRVWEWSYNEQFF.

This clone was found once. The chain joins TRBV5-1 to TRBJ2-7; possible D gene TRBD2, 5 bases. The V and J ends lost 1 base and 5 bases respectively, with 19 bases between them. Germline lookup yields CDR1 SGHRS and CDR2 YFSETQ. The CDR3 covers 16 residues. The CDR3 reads CASSLTGITPTNEQYF. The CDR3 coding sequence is TGCGCCAGCAGCTTGACCGGGATAACACCCACCAACGAGCAGTACTTC. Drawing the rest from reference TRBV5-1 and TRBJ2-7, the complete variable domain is KAGVTQTPRYLIKTRGQQVTLSCSPISGHRSVSWYQQTPGQGLQFLFEYFSETQRNKGNFPGRFSGRQFSNSRSEMNVSTLELGDSALYLCASSLTGITPTNEQYFGPGTRLTVT.

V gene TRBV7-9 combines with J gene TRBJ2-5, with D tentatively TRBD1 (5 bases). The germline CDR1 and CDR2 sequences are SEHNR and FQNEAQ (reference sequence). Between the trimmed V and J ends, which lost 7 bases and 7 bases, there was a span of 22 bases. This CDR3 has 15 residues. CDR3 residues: CASTDLGEGALTQYF. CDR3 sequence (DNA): TGTGCCAGCACCGACCTAGGGGAAGGGGCCCTGACCCAGTACTTC.

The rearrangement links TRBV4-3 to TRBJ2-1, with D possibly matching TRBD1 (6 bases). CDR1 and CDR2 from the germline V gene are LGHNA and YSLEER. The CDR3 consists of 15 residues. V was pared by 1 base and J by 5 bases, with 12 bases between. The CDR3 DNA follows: TGCGCCAGCAGCCAAGCTCGGGACATCCACAATGAGCAGTTCTTC. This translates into CASSQARDIHNEQFF.

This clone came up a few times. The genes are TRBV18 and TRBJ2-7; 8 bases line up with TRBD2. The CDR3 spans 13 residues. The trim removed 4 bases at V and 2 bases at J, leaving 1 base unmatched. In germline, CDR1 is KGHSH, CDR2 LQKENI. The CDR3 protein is CASSQGLAYEQYF. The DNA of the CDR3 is TGTGCCAGCTCACAGGGACTAGCCTACGAGCAGTACTTC.

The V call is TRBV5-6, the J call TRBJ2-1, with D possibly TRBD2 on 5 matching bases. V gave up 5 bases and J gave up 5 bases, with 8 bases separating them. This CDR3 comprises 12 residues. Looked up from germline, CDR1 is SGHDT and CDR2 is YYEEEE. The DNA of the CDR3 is TGTGCCAGCAGTCCACTAGACAATGAGCAGTTCTTC. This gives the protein CASSPLDNEQFF. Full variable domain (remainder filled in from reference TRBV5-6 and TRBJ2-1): DAGVTQSPTHLIKTRGQQVTLRCSPKSGHDTVSWYQQALGQGPQFIFQYYEEEERQRGNFPDRFSGHQFPNYSSELNVNALLLGDSALYLCASSPLDNEQFFGPGTRLTVL.

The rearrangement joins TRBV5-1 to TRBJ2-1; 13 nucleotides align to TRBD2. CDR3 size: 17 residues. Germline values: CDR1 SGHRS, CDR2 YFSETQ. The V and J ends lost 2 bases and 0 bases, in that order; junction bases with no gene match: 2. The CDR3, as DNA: TGCGCCAGCAGCTTCACTAGCGGGAGGGACTCCTACAATGAGCAGTTCTTC. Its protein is CASSFTSGRDSYNEQFF. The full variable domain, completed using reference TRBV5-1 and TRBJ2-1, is KAGVTQTPRYLIKTRGQQVTLSCSPISGHRSVSWYQQTPGQGLQFLFEYFSETQRNKGNFPGRFSGRQFSNSRSEMNVSTLELGDSALYLCASSFTSGRDSYNEQFFGPGTRLTVL.

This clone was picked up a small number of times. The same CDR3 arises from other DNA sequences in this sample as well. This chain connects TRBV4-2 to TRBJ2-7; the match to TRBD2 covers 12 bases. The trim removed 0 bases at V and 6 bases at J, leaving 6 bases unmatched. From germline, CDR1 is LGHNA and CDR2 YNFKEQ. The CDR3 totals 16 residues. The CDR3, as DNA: TGTGCCAGCAGCCAAGAGGCTAGCGGGGGGGGTGGCGAGCAGTACTTC. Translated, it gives CASSQEASGGGGEQYF.

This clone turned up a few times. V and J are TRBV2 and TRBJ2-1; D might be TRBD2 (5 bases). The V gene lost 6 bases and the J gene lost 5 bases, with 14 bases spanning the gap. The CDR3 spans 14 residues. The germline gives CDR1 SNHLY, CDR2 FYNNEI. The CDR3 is CASSPDLTHNEQFF. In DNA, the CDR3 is TGTGCCAGCAGCCCGGACTTAACCCACAATGAGCAGTTCTTC.

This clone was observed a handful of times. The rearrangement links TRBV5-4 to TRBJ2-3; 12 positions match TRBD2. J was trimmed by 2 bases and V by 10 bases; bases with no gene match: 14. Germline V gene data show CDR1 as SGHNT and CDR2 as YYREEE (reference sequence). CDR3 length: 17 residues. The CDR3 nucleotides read TGTGCCGCTTACTGGACTAGCGGGAACACTATCACAGATACGCAGTATTTT. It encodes CAAYWTSGNTITDTQYF.

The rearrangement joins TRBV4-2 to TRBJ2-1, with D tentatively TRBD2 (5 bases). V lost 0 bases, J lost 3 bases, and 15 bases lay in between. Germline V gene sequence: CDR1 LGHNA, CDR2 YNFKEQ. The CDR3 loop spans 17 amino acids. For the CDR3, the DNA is TGTGCCAGCAGCCAAGAGGGCGGGCTGACCCGCTACAATGAGCAGTTCTTC. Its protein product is CASSQEGGLTRYNEQFF.

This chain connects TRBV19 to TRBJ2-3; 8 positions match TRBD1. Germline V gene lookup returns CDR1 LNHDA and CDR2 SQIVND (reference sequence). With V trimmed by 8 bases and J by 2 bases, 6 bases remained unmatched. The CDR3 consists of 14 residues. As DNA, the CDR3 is TGTGCCAGTTCCAGGGGGCAGGACACAGATACGCAGTATTTT. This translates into CASSRGQDTDTQYF.

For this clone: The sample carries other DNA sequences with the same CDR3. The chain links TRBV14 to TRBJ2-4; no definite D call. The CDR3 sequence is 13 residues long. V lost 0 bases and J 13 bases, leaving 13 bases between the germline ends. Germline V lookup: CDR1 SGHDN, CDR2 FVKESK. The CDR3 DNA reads TGTGCCAGCAGCCAAGATTCCATTGCGGCCCAGTACTTC. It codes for CASSQDSIAAQYF.

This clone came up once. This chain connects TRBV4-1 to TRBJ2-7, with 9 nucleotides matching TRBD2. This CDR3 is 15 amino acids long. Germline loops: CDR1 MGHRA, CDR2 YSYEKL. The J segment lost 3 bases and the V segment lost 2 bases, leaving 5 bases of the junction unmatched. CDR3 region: CASSQRLAAYYEQYF. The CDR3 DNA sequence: TGCGCCAGCAGCCAACGACTAGCGGCCTACTACGAGCAGTACTTC.

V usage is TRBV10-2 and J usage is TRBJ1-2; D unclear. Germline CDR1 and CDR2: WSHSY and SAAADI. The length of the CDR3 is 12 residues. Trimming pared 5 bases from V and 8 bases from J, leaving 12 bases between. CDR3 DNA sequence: TGCGCCAGCAGTCCCAGGTCCCGGGGCTACACCTTC. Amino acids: CASSPRSRGYTF.

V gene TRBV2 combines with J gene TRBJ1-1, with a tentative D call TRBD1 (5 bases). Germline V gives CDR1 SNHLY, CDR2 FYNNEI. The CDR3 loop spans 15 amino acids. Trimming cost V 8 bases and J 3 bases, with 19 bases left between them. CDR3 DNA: TGTGCCAGCGTAGCATGGGGGGTTGGGGACACTGAAGCTTTCTTT. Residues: CASVAWGVGDTEAFF.

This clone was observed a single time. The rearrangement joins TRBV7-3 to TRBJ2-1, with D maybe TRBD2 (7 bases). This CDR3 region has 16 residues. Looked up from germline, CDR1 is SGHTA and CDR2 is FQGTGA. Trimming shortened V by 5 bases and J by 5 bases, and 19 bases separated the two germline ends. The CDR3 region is CASSRSGAGVHNEQFF. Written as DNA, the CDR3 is TGTGCCAGCAGCAGATCGGGGGCGGGAGTCCACAATGAGCAGTTCTTC.

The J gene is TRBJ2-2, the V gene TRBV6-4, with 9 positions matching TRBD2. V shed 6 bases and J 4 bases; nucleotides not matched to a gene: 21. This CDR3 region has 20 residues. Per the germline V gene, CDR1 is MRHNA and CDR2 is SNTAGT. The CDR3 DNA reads TGTGCCAGCAGCTCAATACCTCGGCTAGCGGGATCTCTAGGCACCGGGGAGCTGTTTTTT. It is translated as CASSSIPRLAGSLGTGELFF.